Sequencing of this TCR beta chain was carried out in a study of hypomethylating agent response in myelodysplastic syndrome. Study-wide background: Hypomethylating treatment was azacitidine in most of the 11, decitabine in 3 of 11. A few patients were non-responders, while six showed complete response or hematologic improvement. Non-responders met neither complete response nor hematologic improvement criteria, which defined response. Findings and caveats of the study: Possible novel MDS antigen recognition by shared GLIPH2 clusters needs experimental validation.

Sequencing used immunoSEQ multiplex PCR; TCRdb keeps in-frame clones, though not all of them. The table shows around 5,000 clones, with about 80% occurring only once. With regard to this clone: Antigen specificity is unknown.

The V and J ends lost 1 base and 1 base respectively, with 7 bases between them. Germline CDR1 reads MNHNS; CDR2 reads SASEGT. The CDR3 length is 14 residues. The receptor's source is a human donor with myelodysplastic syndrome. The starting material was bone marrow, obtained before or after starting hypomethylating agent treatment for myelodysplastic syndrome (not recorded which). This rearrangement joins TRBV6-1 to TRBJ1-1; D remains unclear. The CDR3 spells CASSEVWGNTEAFF. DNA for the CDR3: TGTGCCAGCAGTGAAGTCTGGGGGAACACTGAAGCTTTCTTT.